What follows are 20 T cell receptor beta chains derived from one specimen sequenced in a study of blood T cells in healthy people across ages. Together with a sample-barcoded 5' primer, a J-beta primer mix was included in a second PCR lasting roughly 6 to 12 cycles. TCRdb fed the 5' RACE reads into MiXCR, producing one record per CDR3 protein. The sample yields 650,000 or so distinct CDR3 sequences, more than 45% seen once. The sequenced sample was blood. These receptors were obtained from a woman aged 80 or older in good health.

This clonotype was detected only a few times. This may arise from a read error, as a much more abundant clone is one base away. The chain employs TRBV6-6 and TRBJ2-5; tentative D call: TRBD1 (6 bases). The ends were cut back, 3 bases at V and 11 bases at J, with 22 bases in the middle. Germline V gene lookup returns CDR1 MNHNY and CDR2 SVGAGI (reference sequence). This CDR3 has 15 amino acids. CDR3: CASSYPARDKNEQYF. DNA of the CDR3: TGTGCCAGCAGTTATCCCGCCCGGGACAAAAATGAGCAGTACTTC.

This rearrangement joins TRBV6-5 to TRBJ1-4; D may be TRBD1 (6 bases). Germline CDR1 reads MNHEY; CDR2 reads SVGAGI. V was pared by 2 bases and J by 8 bases, with 12 bases between. This CDR3 spans 14 amino acids. The CDR3: CASSYGQPHEKLFF. The CDR3 DNA is TGTGCCAGCAGTTACGGACAGCCCCACGAAAAACTGTTTTTT.

This clonotype turned up a few times. The J gene is TRBJ2-1, the V gene TRBV15; 13 bases align to TRBD2. V lost 0 bases and J lost 15; bases outside the gene matches: 14. The CDR3 is 17 amino acids. Germline CDR1 and CDR2: LNHNV and YYDKDF (reference sequence). The CDR3: CATSRESLQLAGGPVFF. Here the CDR3 DNA reads TGTGCCACCAGCAGAGAGTCCCTTCAACTAGCGGGAGGGCCGGTGTTCTTC.

This clonotype has at least ten counts. This rearrangement joins TRBV6-6 to TRBJ2-5, with D hard to call. V lost 5 bases, J lost 5 bases, and 9 bases lay in between. The CDR3 runs to 12 residues. The germline V gene has CDR1 MNHNY and CDR2 SVGAGI (reference sequence). The CDR3: CASSPALETQYF. The CDR3 coding sequence is TGTGCCAGCAGTCCGGCCTTGGAGACCCAGTACTTC.

This clonotype has at least ten counts. The CDR3 here is CSARQGRETQYF. The CDR3 DNA reads as TGCAGTGCTAGACAGGGACGGGAGACCCAGTACTTC. The V gene is TRBV20-1, the J gene TRBJ2-5; D may be TRBD1 or TRBD2 (5 bases each). CDR1 is DFQATT and CDR2 is SNEGSKA in the germline V gene (reference sequence). The CDR3 spans 12 residues. Between the trimmed V and J ends, which lost 2 bases and 5 bases, there was a span of 9 bases.

This chain uses TRBV29-1 with TRBJ2-2; TRBD2 matches 7 bases. This CDR3 region has 17 residues. V dropped 7 bases and J dropped 0; count of bases not matched to a gene: 14. CDR1 is SQVTM, CDR2 ANQGSEA, per germline. CDR3 coding DNA: TGCAGCGGGCGGGGGATCGCGGGGCAACCGAACACCGGGGAGCTGTTTTTT. As protein: CSGRGIAGQPNTGELFF.

This clonotype was counted many times. The gene calls are TRBV2 and TRBJ2-4; no clear D. Deletions cut 3 bases from V and 3 bases from J, with 12 bases between. CDR3 length equals 15 residues. Germline assignment: CDR1 SNHLY and CDR2 FYNNEI. In DNA, the CDR3 is TGTGCCAGCAGTGATCAAGCAGCCGGCAAAAACATTCAGTACTTC. It is translated as CASSDQAAGKNIQYF.

The V gene is TRBV11-2, the J gene TRBJ2-1; 7 bases map to TRBD2. CDR1 is SGHAT, CDR2 FQNNGV, per germline. V lost 5 bases to trimming and J lost 6 bases; unmatched junction nucleotides: 13. The CDR3 covers 16 residues. The CDR3 loop is CASSPRLPSGTNEQFF. Here the CDR3 DNA reads TGTGCCAGCAGCCCACGCCTCCCTAGCGGAACCAATGAGCAGTTCTTC. Looking up the rest from reference TRBV11-2 and TRBJ2-1 gives the full variable domain: EAGVAQSPRYKIIEKRQSVAFWCNPISGHATLYWYQQILGQGPKLLIQFQNNGVVDDSQLPKDRFSAERLKGVDSTLKIQPAKLEDSAVYLCASSPRLPSGTNEQFFGPGTRLTVL.

This clonotype has ten or more counts. CDR3 amino acids: CASRLGLAGGEETQYF. The CDR3 DNA sequence: TGTGCCAGCAGACTCGGACTAGCGGGGGGTGAAGAGACCCAGTACTTC. The chain carries TRBV6-5 and TRBJ2-5, with TRBD2 matching 14 bases. The length of the CDR3 is 16 residues. With V trimmed by 6 bases and J by 3 bases, 6 bases remained unmatched. Per germline, CDR1 MNHEY and CDR2 SVGAGI.

For this clonotype: A much larger clone differs from this one at a single base, so this may be a read error. This chain joins TRBV3-1 and TRBJ2-1; the match to TRBD2 covers 13 bases. Germline V gene data show CDR1 as LGHDT and CDR2 as YNNKEL (reference sequence). J lost 5 bases, V lost 6 bases, and 1 base had no gene match. CDR3 length: 14 residues. The CDR3 reads CASRGTSGNNEQFF. The CDR3 nucleotides are TGTGCCAGCAGGGGGACTAGCGGGAACAATGAGCAGTTCTTC.

The table lists this clonotype with many counts. V is TRBV12-3 or TRBV12-4 and J is TRBJ2-3; D is perhaps TRBD1 (5 bases). Trimming shortened V by 3 bases and J by 10 bases, and 11 bases separated the two germline ends. This CDR3 contains 12 residues. CDR3 loop: CASSFLSGPQYF. The CDR3, as DNA: TGTGCCAGCAGTTTCCTTTCAGGGCCGCAGTATTTT.

This clonotype was observed at least ten times. This rearrangement joins TRBV20-1 to TRBJ2-5; D unclear. Germline V CDR1 and CDR2: DFQATT, SNEGSKA (reference sequence). This CDR3 spans 13 amino acids. Trimming pared 4 bases from V and 0 bases from J, leaving 9 bases between. CDR3 nucleotide sequence: TGCAGTGCTATTGGACCCAACCAAGAGACCCAGTACTTC. Translation gives CSAIGPNQETQYF.

This chain connects TRBV3-1 to TRBJ2-5; D possibly corresponds to TRBD1 (5 bases). The better agreement between TRBJ2-7 and the DNA end casts doubt on the J call. Germline-derived CDR1 and CDR2 are LGHDT and YNNKEL (reference sequence). The CDR3 contains 13 residues. The CDR3 DNA is TGTGCCAGCAGCCAAGGGGGCAGGGTCGAGCAGTACTTC. It yields the protein CASSQGGRVEQYF.

The V call is TRBV7-2, the J call TRBJ2-1, with 10 bases aligning to TRBD2. Trimming at V came to 3 bases and at J to 7 bases, leaving 6 bases not matched to a gene. CDR1 SGHTA and CDR2 FQGNSA come from the germline V gene. There are 15 residues in the CDR3. CDR3 sequence reads: CASSFRWTSGNEQFF. Here the CDR3 DNA reads TGTGCCAGCAGCTTCCGATGGACTAGCGGTAATGAGCAGTTCTTC.

Of note for this clonotype: Possible read error: a much larger clone is one base away. The rearrangement uses TRBV29-1 and TRBJ2-3; D call uncertain. V was cut by 2 bases and J by 1 base, with 10 bases left in between. This CDR3 region has 14 residues. Germline V CDR1 and CDR2: SQVTM, ANQGSEA. The CDR3 bases are TGCAGCGTTGAATGGGCAGCTGGCACAGATACGCAGTATTTT. It specifies CSVEWAAGTDTQYF.

This rearrangement joins TRBV6-1 to TRBJ1-5; TRBD1 matches at 8 bases. Germline CDR1 reads MNHNS; CDR2 reads SASEGT. V shed 7 bases and J 6 bases; nucleotides not matched to a gene: 8. The CDR3 is 14 residues long. The CDR3: CASTYGQGPQPQHF. CDR3 nucleotides: TGTGCCAGCACCTACGGACAGGGTCCTCAGCCCCAGCATTTT.

This clonotype was seen only once. The chain is built from TRBV7-6 and TRBJ2-3; 10 bases are shared with TRBD2. V was clipped by 2 bases and J by 6 bases; unmatched bases: 2. Germline CDR1 and CDR2: SGHVS and FNYEAQ. This CDR3 spans 14 amino acids. The CDR3 sequence: CASSLQRGGDTQYF. The CDR3 bases are TGTGCCAGCAGCTTACAGCGGGGGGGGGATACGCAGTATTTT.

Worth noting for this clonotype: A much larger clone lies a single base off, so this may be a read error. The chain combines TRBV6-4 with TRBJ1-6, with a possible D match to TRBD1 (6 bases). Germline loops: CDR1 MRHNA, CDR2 SNTAGT. CDR3 size: 13 residues. Trimming took off 6 bases at V and 5 bases at J, with 8 bases between the two ends. As DNA, the CDR3 is TGTGCCAGCAGCCGGGACAATAATTCACCCCTCCACTTT. Protein: CASSRDNNSPLHF.

This clonotype was seen only a few times. The J gene is TRBJ2-1, the V gene TRBV29-1; 7 bases match TRBD1. Judging by the DNA end, TRBJ2-7 fits better; the J call may be wrong. CDR3 size: 14 residues. Germline V gene sequence: CDR1 SQVTM, CDR2 ANQGSEA. The CDR3 here is CSVMGTEDYNEQYF. CDR3 coding DNA: TGCAGCGTCATGGGGACAGAGGATTACAATGAGCAGTACTTC.

This clonotype was detected only once. CDR3 amino acids: CSARDRLARETQYF. The DNA for the CDR3 is TGCAGTGCTAGAGATAGGCTAGCCAGGGAGACCCAGTACTTC. The chain is built from TRBV20-1 and TRBJ2-4; maybe TRBD2 (5 bases). The end of the DNA is better explained by TRBJ2-5, so the J call may be wrong. The CDR3 contains 14 residues. Germline V gene sequence: CDR1 DFQATT, CDR2 SNEGSKA (reference sequence).